These 10 T cell receptor beta chains share one sample of origin, sequenced in a study of early T cells in non-severe SARS-CoV-2 infection. TCRdb itself ran the 5' RACE reads through MiXCR, one entry per CDR3 protein. The sample includes roughly 80,000 distinct CDR3 sequences, 15% of them seen just once. The sample was whole blood. These receptor sequences come from an adult who was a healthcare worker with PCR-confirmed SARS-CoV-2 infection or an uninfected control (not recorded which).

The rearrangement uses TRBV20-1 and TRBJ1-5; D gene uncertain. V shed 2 bases and J shed 0 bases, with 5 bases lying between them. The CDR3 length is 13 residues. CDR1 is DFQATT, CDR2 SNEGSKA, per germline (reference sequence). The CDR3 DNA reads as TGCAGTGCTAGACTTTATAGCAATCAGCCCCAGCATTTT. Protein sequence: CSARLYSNQPQHF.

This sequence joins TRBV7-2 and TRBJ2-2; 10 bases are shared with TRBD2. CDR3 length: 16 amino acids. V dropped 8 bases and J dropped 1; count of bases not matched to a gene: 7. Germline loops: CDR1 SGHTA, CDR2 FQGNSA. CDR3 residues: CASRKRTSGNTGELFF. As DNA, the CDR3 is TGTGCCAGCCGAAAGAGGACTAGCGGGAACACCGGGGAGCTGTTTTTT.

The chain is built from TRBV28 and TRBJ1-1; D is unresolved. CDR1 MDHEN and CDR2 SYDVKM come from the germline V gene. The CDR3 runs to 14 residues. Trimming cost V 1 base and J 1 base, with 7 bases left between them. In DNA, the CDR3 is TGTGCCAGCAGTTTATTGGGGTCGAACACTGAAGCTTTCTTT. It specifies CASSLLGSNTEAFF.

This clonotype was picked up a small number of times. The chain has TRBV6-5 and TRBJ2-1; D is unresolved. V was cut by 0 bases and J by 1 base, with 10 bases left in between. Germline V CDR1 and CDR2: MNHEY, SVGAGI. The CDR3 contains 16 residues. The CDR3 here is CASSYSRYGSYNEQFF. The CDR3 coding sequence is TGTGCCAGCAGTTACTCCCGTTATGGTTCCTACAATGAGCAGTTCTTC.

This clonotype was picked up many times. The chain recombines TRBV6-5 with TRBJ2-2; TRBD1 matches 8 bases. The length of the CDR3 is 16 residues. Trimming at V came to 6 bases and at J to 6 bases, leaving 12 bases not matched to a gene. Germline CDR1 reads MNHEY; CDR2 reads SVGAGI. CDR3 sequence: CASRTERTGKSGELFF. The CDR3 DNA is TGTGCCAGCAGGACCGAAAGGACAGGGAAGTCCGGGGAGCTGTTTTTT.

The chain links TRBV6-5 to TRBJ1-1; 7 bases agree with TRBD1. The CDR3 is 13 residues long. Germline V lookup: CDR1 MNHEY, CDR2 SVGAGI. The junction had 8 bases not matched to a gene; V was cut back by 8 bases and J by 5 bases. The CDR3, as DNA: TGTGCCAGCCGATTGACAGGGAGAACTGAAGCTTTCTTT. This gives the protein CASRLTGRTEAFF.

V and J are TRBV6-2 or TRBV6-3 and TRBJ2-2; possibly TRBD1 for D (6 bases). The germline V and J ends were trimmed by 6 bases and 5 bases, with 13 bases remaining between them. Germline V gene lookup returns CDR1 MNHEY and CDR2 SVGEGT. The CDR3 is 14 residues long. In nucleotides, the CDR3 is TGTGCCAGCAGAAAACAGGGACGGACCGGGGAGCTGTTTTTT. Amino acids: CASRKQGRTGELFF.

This chain links TRBV29-1 with TRBJ1-1, with unresolved D. This CDR3 region has 14 residues. Trimming cost V 6 bases and J 1 base, with 15 bases left between them. The germline V gene encodes CDR1 SQVTM and CDR2 ANQGSEA. Written as DNA, the CDR3 is TGCAGCGTAGAGCTGGTTCAGCGGAACACTGAAGCTTTCTTT. Its translation: CSVELVQRNTEAFF.

This clonotype was seen at least ten times. This sequence joins TRBV7-3 and TRBJ1-3; D is uncertain. The length of the CDR3 is 13 residues. Germline V gene sequence: CDR1 SGHTA, CDR2 FQGTGA. Trimming stripped 6 bases from V and 4 bases from J, with 10 bases between. The CDR3 DNA reads TGTGCCAGCAGTAACAAGTTGGGAAACACCATATATTTT. Protein sequence: CASSNKLGNTIYF.

The chain carries TRBV3-1 and TRBJ2-7; TRBD1 matches at 10 bases. The V and J ends lost 0 bases and 5 bases, in that order; junction bases with no gene match: 4. The CDR3 totals 15 residues. Per the germline V gene, CDR1 is LGHDT and CDR2 is YNNKEL (reference sequence). CDR3 in amino acids: CASSQDRDRGHEQYF. The CDR3 coding sequence is TGTGCCAGCAGCCAAGACCGGGACAGGGGCCACGAGCAGTACTTC.